These 4 T cell receptor beta chains were sequenced from one sample in a study of T-cell memory formation after mild COVID-19. Each CDR3 protein gets one entry after TCRdb re-called the 5' RACE reads with MiXCR. Among about 170,000 distinct CDR3 sequences listed, over 10% were seen once. The sample consisted of PBMCs or a T cell subset sorted from them (not recorded which). The origin of the receptors is a young man who had mild COVID-19 (a few samples of this study predate the infection). Cell type and time point are not known.

In this sample, this clonotype turned up a few times. The J gene is TRBJ2-7, the V gene TRBV7-8; perhaps D is TRBD1 or TRBD2 (5 bases each). The V gene's germline CDR1 is SGHVS and CDR2 FQNEAQ. Trimming pared 5 bases from V and 1 base from J, leaving 21 bases between. The CDR3 has 17 residues. CDR3 region: CASSPPARDRRSYEQYF. The CDR3 coding sequence is TGTGCCAGCAGCCCCCCGGCCCGGGACCGTCGTTCCTACGAGCAGTACTTC.

This clonotype turned up a few times. The chain combines TRBV20-1 with TRBJ2-2, with D possibly TRBD1 on 6 matching bases. The germline gives CDR1 DFQATT, CDR2 SNEGSKA (reference sequence). The ends were cut back, 6 bases at V and 5 bases at J, with 16 bases in the middle. The CDR3 length is 14 residues. CDR3 DNA: TGCAGTGCCTTCAGGACAGAGGGGACCGGGGAGCTGTTTTTT. Protein sequence: CSAFRTEGTGELFF.

J is TRBJ2-4 and V is TRBV7-2; 12 nucleotides match TRBD2. Trimming took 5 bases from V and 5 from J; bases not matched to a gene: 16. CDR1 SGHTA and CDR2 FQGNSA come from the germline V gene. The CDR3 covers 19 residues. The CDR3 DNA reads TGTGCCAGCAGCCAATTTAACCCCGCTAGCGGGGGGGCCGAAAACATTCAGTACTTC. This translates into CASSQFNPASGGAENIQYF.

This clonotype has a count of ten or more. The genes are TRBV7-2 and TRBJ2-7; either TRBD1 or TRBD2 may supply D (5 bases each). With 1 base removed from V and 4 bases from J, the gap between germline ends came to 17 bases. CDR3 length: 16 amino acids. CDR1 and CDR2 (germline): SGHTA, FQGNSA. The chain's CDR3 is CASSLGRGPSTYEQYV. Here the CDR3 DNA reads TGTGCCAGCAGCTTAGGTCGGGGACCATCCACTTACGAGCAGTACGTC.